This T cell receptor beta chain was observed in a study of follicular helper T cells after annual influenza vaccination. The sample's time point: 2013-2014 season, 7 days after vaccination. Community-dwelling subjects without influenza vaccination in the prior 6 months were enrolled. Donors with HIV/AIDS, active malignancy, immunomodulators or active illness were excluded. The CDR3 consists of 15 residues. The ends lost 4 bases at V and 5 bases at J; junction bases unmatched: 6. The V gene's germline CDR1 is SGHTA and CDR2 FQGNSA. Clones were read by immunoSEQ multiplex PCR, and TCRdb kept only the in-frame ones, dropping some. The sample carries some 8,300 clones, about 83% recorded once.

This TCR derives from an adult who received the influenza vaccine. This specimen consisted of CXCR5+ CD38- circulating T follicular helper cells from blood, obtained 7 days after influenza vaccination. Subset here: circulating Tfh, non-naive CD4+CXCR5+PD-1+ (ICOS+CD38+ or ICOS-CD38-). The rearrangement joins TRBV7-2 to TRBJ2-7; 12 positions match TRBD2. The CDR3 DNA reads as TGTGCCAGCAGCTCCTACGGACTAGCGGGAAACGAGCAGTACTTC. Protein product: CASSSYGLAGNEQYF.